The rows below give T cell receptor beta chains drawn from one sample of a study of blood T cell repertoires in COVID-19. Using immunoSEQ multiplex PCR, the repertoire was profiled, and TCRdb retains in-frame clones only, with some absent. The sample includes tens of thousands of clones, around 85% of them seen just once. Material for sequencing was peripheral blood. These receptors all stem from a human donor in a cohort sampled during active COVID-19. The conserved cysteine and the conserved F or W are not part of the CDR3 here. Each record gives: CDR3 protein, D gene, CDR3 length, V gene. The D gene is left open where the match is weak.

CDR3: ASSQGLGGRSTDTQY
D: TRBD2
length: 15
V: TRBV4-1

CDR3: SVVASGGQNEQF
D: TRBD2
length: 12
V: TRBV29-1

CDR3: ASSKRGSWAASTYEQY
D: -
length: 16
V: TRBV21-1

CDR3: ASSEVTAHQPQH
D: -
length: 12
V: TRBV2

CDR3: ASSTSSGRTTDTQY
D: TRBD2
length: 14
V: TRBV11-3

CDR3: ASSLVGQVLGGYT
D: TRBD1
length: 13
V: TRBV28

CDR3: ASSSAGTTKGTQY
D: TRBD2
length: 13
V: TRBV28

CDR3: ASSQTGSASEQY
D: TRBD1
length: 12
V: TRBV6-5

CDR3: ASSLVSYNEQF
D: -
length: 11
V: TRBV5-8

CDR3: ASSFLEVNTGELF
D: -
length: 13
V: TRBV19

CDR3: ASSMNRDSHQPQH
D: TRBD1
length: 13
V: TRBV7-2

CDR3: ASSPGQGSHEQL
D: TRBD1
length: 12
V: TRBV5-8

CDR3: ASSSTGLRTQY
D: -
length: 11
V: TRBV7-9

CDR3: ASSRSLGALSYEQY
D: -
length: 14
V: TRBV3-1/TRBV3-2

CDR3: ASSPSGRAYEQY
D: TRBD2
length: 12
V: TRBV18

CDR3: ASSISVAFSNQPQH
D: -
length: 14
V: TRBV5-8

CDR3: ASSQDIQLANYGYT
D: -
length: 14
V: TRBV4-2

CDR3: ASSPWTGGPSYNSPLH
D: TRBD1
length: 16
V: TRBV27

CDR3: ASSVWLGGGTDTQY
D: TRBD1
length: 14
V: TRBV9

CDR3: ASSPHGTPLAGPQH
D: -
length: 14
V: TRBV7-2

CDR3: ASQGRGYNQPQH
D: -
length: 12
V: TRBV2

CDR3: ASSQQGLNTEAF
D: -
length: 12
V: TRBV4-3

CDR3: ASRKGPLTDTQY
D: -
length: 12
V: TRBV13

CDR3: ASGVGGGGEQY
D: -
length: 11
V: TRBV4-1

CDR3: ASSQSGELYYGYT
D: -
length: 13
V: TRBV5-4

CDR3: ASSLGGDLNEQF
D: -
length: 12
V: TRBV11-3

CDR3: ASSLGLGREKTYEQY
D: TRBD2
length: 15
V: TRBV7-6

CDR3: ASSQVTGSGVGSYNEQF
D: TRBD2
length: 17
V: TRBV4-2

CDR3: ASSPPQAREAF
D: -
length: 11
V: TRBV28

CDR3: SVGAGESGYT
D: -
length: 10
V: TRBV29-1

CDR3: ASSLGPGLLANEKLF
D: -
length: 15
V: TRBV5-6

CDR3: SASWLAGGLILNEQF
D: TRBD2
length: 15
V: TRBV20-1

CDR3: ASSPFTGGNYEQY
D: TRBD1
length: 13
V: TRBV18

CDR3: ASGSAGGEKLF
D: TRBD1
length: 11
V: TRBV25-1

CDR3: ASSFVLSGLDQPQH
D: -
length: 14
V: TRBV7-9

CDR3: ATSRQNNQPQH
D: -
length: 11
V: TRBV10-3

CDR3: AWTRSANTEAF
D: -
length: 11
V: TRBV30

CDR3: ASSLDRASSTEAF
D: -
length: 13
V: TRBV7-8

CDR3: ATSRDSQPQH
D: -
length: 10
V: TRBV15

CDR3: ASSLDQRREQF
D: -
length: 11
V: TRBV5-1

CDR3: ASSPGQGMVRQPQH
D: TRBD1
length: 14
V: TRBV27

CDR3: ASSQETGLTEAF
D: TRBD1
length: 12
V: TRBV4-3

CDR3: ASSPSGHFYEQY
D: -
length: 12
V: TRBV3-1/TRBV3-2